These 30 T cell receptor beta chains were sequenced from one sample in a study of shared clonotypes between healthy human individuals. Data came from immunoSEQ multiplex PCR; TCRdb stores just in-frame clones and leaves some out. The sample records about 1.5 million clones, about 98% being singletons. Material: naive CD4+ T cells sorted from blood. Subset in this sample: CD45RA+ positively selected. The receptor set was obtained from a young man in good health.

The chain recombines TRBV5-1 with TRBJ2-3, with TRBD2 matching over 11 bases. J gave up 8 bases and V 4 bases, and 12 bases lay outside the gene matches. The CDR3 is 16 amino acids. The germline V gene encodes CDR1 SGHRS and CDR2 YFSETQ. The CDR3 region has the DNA TGCGCCAGCAGCGTGTCACTAGCGGGAGCCACGGGTACGCAGTATTTT. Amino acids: CASSVSLAGATGTQYF.

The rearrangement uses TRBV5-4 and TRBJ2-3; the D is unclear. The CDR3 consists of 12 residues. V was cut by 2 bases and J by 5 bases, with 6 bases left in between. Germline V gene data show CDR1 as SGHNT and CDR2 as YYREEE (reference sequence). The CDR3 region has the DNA TGTGCCAGCAGCTTAATCGGAGATACGCAGTATTTT. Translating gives CASSLIGDTQYF. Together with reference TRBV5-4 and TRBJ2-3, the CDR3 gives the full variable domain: ETGVTQSPTHLIKTRGQQVTLRCSSQSGHNTVSWYQQALGQGPQFIFQYYREEENGRGNFPPRFSGLQFPNYSSELNVNALELDDSALYLCASSLIGDTQYFGPGTRLTVL.

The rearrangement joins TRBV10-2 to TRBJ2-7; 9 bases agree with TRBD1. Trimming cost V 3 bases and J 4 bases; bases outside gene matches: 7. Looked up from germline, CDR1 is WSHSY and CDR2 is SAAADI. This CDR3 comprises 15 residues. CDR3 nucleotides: TGCGCCAGCAGTGAAAGTACAGGGGGCAGGTACGAGCAGTACTTC. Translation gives CASSESTGGRYEQYF.

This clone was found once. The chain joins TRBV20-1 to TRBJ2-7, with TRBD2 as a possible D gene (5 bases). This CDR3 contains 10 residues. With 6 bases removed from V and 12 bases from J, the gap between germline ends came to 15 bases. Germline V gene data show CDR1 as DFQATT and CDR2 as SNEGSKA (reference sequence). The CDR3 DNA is TGCAGTGCCCCAGCGGCTGGTCGGTACTTC. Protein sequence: CSAPAAGRYF.

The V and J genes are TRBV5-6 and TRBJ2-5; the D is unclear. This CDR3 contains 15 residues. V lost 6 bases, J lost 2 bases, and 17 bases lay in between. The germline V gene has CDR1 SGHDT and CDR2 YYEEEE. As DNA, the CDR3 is TGTGCCAGCACCGGAAAGACAACACCACAAGAGACCCAGTACTTC. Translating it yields CASTGKTTPQETQYF. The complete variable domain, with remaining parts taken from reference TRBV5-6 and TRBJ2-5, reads DAGVTQSPTHLIKTRGQQVTLRCSPKSGHDTVSWYQQALGQGPQFIFQYYEEEERQRGNFPDRFSGHQFPNYSSELNVNALLLGDSALYLCASTGKTTPQETQYFGPGTRLLVL.

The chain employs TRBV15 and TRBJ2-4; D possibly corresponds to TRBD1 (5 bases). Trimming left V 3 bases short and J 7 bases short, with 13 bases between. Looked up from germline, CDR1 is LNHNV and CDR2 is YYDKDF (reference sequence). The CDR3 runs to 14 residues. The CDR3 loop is CATSSPTGANIQYF. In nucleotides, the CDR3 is TGTGCCACCAGCAGCCCGACTGGGGCGAACATTCAGTACTTC.

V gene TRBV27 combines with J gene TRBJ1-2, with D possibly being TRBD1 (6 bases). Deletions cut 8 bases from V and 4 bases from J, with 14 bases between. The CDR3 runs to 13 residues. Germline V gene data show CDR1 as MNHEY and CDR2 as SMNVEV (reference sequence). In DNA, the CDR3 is TGTGCCAGCGGAAATACAGGGCTCTATGGCTACACCTTC. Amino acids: CASGNTGLYGYTF.

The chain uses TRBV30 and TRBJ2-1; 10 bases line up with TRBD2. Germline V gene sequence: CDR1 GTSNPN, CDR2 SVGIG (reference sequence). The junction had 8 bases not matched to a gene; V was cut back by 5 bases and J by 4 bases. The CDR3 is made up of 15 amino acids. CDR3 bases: TGTGCCTGGCAAAGACTAGCGGGTTCGTACAATGAGCAGTTCTTC. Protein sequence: CAWQRLAGSYNEQFF.

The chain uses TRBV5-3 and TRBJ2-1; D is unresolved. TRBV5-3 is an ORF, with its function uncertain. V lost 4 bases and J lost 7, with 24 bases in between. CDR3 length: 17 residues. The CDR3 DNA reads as TGTGCCAGAAGCCCGACGGCGGCCCTCCACGGTGGGAATGAGCAGTTCTTC. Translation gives CARSPTAALHGGNEQFF.

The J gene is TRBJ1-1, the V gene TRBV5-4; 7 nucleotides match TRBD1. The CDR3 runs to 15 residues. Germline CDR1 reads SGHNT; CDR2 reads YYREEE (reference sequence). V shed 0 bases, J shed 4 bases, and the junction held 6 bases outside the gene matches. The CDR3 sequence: CASSLAGQAVTEAFF. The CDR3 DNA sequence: TGTGCCAGCAGCTTGGCCGGACAGGCAGTCACTGAAGCTTTCTTT.

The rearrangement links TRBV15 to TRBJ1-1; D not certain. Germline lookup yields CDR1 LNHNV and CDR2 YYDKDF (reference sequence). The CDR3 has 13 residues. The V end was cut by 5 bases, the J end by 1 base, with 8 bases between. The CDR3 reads CATSRNPNTEAFF. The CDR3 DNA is TGTGCCACCAGCCGTAATCCGAACACTGAAGCTTTCTTT.

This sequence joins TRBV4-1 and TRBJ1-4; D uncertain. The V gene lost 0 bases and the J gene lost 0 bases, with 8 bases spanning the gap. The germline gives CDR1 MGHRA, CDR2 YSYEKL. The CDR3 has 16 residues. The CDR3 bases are TGCGCCAGCAGCCAAGATCGCGGGGCAACTAATGAAAAACTGTTTTTT. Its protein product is CASSQDRGATNEKLFF.

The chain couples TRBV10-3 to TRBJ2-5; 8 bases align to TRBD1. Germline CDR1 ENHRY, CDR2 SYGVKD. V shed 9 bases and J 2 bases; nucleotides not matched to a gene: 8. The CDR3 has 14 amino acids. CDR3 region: CAIGGQGLQETQYF. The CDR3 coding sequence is TGTGCCATAGGAGGACAGGGCCTACAAGAGACCCAGTACTTC.

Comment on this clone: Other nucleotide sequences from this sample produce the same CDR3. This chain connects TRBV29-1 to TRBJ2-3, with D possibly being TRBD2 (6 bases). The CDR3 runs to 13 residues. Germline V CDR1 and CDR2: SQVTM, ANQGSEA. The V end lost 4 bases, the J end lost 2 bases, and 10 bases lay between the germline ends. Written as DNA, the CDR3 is TGCAGCGTTGTCCGGGGGAACACAGATACGCAGTATTTT. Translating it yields CSVVRGNTDTQYF.

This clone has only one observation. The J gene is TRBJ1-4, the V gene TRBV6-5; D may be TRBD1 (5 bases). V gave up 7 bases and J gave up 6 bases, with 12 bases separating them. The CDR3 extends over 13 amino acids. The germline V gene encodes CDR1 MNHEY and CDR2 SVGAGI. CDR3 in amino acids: CASNREGDEKLFF. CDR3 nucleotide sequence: TGTGCCAGCAACCGCGAAGGGGATGAAAAACTGTTTTTT.

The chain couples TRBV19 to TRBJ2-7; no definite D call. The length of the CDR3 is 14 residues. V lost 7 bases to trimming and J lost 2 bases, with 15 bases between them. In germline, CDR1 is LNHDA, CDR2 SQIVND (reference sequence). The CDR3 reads CASKGNRAAYEQYF. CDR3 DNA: TGTGCCAGTAAAGGGAACCGGGCTGCCTACGAGCAGTACTTC. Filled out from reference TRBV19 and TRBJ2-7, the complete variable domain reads DGGITQSPKYLFRKEGQNVTLSCEQNLNHDAMYWYRQDPGQGLRLIYYSQIVNDFQKGDIAEGYSVSREKKESFPLTVTSAQKNPTAFYLCASKGNRAAYEQYFGPGTRLTVT.

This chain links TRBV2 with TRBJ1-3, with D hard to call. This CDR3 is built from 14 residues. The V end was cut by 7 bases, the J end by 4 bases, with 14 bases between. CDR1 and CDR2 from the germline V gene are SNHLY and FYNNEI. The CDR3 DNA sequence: TGTGCCAGCAATCCTACGACCCCAGGAAACACCATATATTTT. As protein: CASNPTTPGNTIYF.

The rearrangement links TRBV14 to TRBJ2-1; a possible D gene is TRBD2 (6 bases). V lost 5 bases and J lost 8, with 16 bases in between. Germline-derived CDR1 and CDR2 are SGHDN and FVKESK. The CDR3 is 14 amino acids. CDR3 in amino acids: CASSFFSGRDEQFF. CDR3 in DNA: TGTGCCAGCAGCTTTTTCTCCGGGAGAGATGAGCAGTTCTTC. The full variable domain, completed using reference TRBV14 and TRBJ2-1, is EAGVTQFPSHSVIEKGQTVTLRCDPISGHDNLYWYRRVMGKEIKFLLHFVKESKQDESGMPNNRFLAERTGGTYSTLKVQPAELEDSGVYFCASSFFSGRDEQFFGPGTRLTVL.

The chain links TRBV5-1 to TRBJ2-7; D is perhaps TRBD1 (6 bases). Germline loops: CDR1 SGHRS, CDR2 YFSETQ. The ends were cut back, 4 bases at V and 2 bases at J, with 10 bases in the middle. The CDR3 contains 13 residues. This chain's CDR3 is CASSDRLTYEQYF. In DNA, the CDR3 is TGCGCCAGCAGCGACAGGCTAACCTACGAGCAGTACTTC.

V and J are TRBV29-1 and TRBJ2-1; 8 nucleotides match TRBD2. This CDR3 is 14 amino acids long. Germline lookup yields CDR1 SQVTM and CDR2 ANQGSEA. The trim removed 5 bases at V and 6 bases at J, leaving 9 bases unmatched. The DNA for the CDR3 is TGCAGCGTTCAAACTAGCGGAGCATTCAATGAGCAGTTCTTC. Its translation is CSVQTSGAFNEQFF.

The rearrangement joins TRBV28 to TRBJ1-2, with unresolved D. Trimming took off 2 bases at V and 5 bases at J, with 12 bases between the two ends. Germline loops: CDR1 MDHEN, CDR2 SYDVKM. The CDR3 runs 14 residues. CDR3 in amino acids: CASSLRPPLYGYTF. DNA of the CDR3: TGTGCCAGCAGTTTAAGGCCGCCGTTATATGGCTACACCTTC.

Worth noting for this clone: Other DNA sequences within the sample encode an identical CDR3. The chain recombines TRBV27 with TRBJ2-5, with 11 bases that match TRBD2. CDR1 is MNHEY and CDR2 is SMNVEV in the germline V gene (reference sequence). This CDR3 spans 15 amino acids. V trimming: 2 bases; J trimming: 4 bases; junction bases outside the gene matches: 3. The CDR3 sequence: CASSLRTSGRETQYF. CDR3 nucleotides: TGTGCCAGCAGTTTACGCACTAGCGGGAGAGAGACCCAGTACTTC.

CDR3 sequence reads: CATSTGPETQYF. CDR3 DNA: TGTGCCACCAGCACCGGGCCCGAGACCCAGTACTTC. The chain uses TRBV15 and TRBJ2-5; D unclear. The CDR3 has 12 residues. V lost 4 bases, J lost 5 bases, and 8 bases lay in between. Germline loops: CDR1 LNHNV, CDR2 YYDKDF (reference sequence).

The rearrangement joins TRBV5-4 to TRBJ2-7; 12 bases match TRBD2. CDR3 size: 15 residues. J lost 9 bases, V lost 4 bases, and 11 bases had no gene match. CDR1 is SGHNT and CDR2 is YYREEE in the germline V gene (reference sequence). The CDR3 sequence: CASSPATSGSEGQYF. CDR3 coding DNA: TGTGCCAGCAGCCCGGCGACTAGCGGGAGTGAAGGGCAGTACTTC.

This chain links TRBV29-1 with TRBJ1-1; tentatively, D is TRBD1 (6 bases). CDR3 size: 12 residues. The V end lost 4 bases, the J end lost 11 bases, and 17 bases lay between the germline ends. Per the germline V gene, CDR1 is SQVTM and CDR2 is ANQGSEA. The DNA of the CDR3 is TGCAGCGTTGCACTACTTAGGGGGTGGGCTTTCTTT. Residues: CSVALLRGWAFF.

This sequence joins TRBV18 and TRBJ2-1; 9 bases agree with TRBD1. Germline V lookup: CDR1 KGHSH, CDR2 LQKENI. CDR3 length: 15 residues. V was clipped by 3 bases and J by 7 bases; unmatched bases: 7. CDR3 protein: CASSPNRGRKNEQFF. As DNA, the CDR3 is TGTGCCAGCTCACCGAACAGGGGGCGCAAAAATGAGCAGTTCTTC.

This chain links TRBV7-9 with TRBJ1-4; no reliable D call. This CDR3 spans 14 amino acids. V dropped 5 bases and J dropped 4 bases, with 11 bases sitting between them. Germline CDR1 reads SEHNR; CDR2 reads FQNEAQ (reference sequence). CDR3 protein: CASSVRAGNEKLFF. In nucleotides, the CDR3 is TGTGCCAGCAGCGTCCGGGCCGGTAATGAAAAACTGTTTTTT.

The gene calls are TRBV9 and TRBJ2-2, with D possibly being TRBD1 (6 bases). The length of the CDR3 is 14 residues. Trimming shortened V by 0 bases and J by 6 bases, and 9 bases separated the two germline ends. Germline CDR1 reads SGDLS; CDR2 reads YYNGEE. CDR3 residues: CASSVGGRAGELFF. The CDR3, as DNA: TGTGCCAGCAGCGTAGGGGGGCGCGCCGGGGAGCTGTTTTTT.

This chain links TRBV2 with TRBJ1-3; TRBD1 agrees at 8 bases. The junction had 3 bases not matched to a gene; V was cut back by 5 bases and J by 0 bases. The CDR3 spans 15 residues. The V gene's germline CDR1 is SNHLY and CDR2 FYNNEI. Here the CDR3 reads CASSRDRNSGNTIYF. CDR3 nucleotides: TGTGCCAGCAGTAGGGACAGGAACTCTGGAAACACCATATATTTT.

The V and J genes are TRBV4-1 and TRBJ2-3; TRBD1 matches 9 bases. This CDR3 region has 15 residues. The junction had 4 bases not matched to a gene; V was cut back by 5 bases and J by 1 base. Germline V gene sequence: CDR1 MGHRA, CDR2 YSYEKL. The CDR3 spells CASSRTGEGTDTQYF. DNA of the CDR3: TGCGCCAGCAGCAGGACAGGGGAGGGCACAGATACGCAGTATTTT.